This T cell receptor beta chain was retrieved from a study of cytomegalovirus exposure and HLA in healthy donors. Whole-study findings and limits: In presence/absence analyses, roughly uniform sequencing depth across donors was assumed.

On this clone: The antigen is not known.

Primers included in the PCR were 60 Vbeta and 13 Jbeta primers. Per the authors' pipeline: In a later analysis, 75 million to 95 million unique TCR beta chains included roughly 11 million shared by two or more donors. Method: immunoSEQ multiplex PCR; TCRdb's copy keeps in-frame clones and lacks some. From that table come the V and J calls and clone size; the DNA was used to work out D and trimming. The table records around 130,000 clones, roughly 79% of them present only once. This CDR3 has 16 amino acids. Germline CDR1 SGHRS, CDR2 YFSETQ. V was shortened by 4 bases and J by 5 bases, with 22 bases between the two germline ends.

The chain has TRBV5-1 and TRBJ2-7; the D gene is possibly TRBD1 (5 bases). The sequencing input was PBMCs. This receptor was taken from a woman between 18 and 30 years old in good health and CMV-seronegative. The CDR3 DNA is TGCGCCAGCAGCCTCAGGGTGAGAGAGAGAGGCGACGAGCAGTACTTC. Its protein product is CASSLRVRERGDEQYF.